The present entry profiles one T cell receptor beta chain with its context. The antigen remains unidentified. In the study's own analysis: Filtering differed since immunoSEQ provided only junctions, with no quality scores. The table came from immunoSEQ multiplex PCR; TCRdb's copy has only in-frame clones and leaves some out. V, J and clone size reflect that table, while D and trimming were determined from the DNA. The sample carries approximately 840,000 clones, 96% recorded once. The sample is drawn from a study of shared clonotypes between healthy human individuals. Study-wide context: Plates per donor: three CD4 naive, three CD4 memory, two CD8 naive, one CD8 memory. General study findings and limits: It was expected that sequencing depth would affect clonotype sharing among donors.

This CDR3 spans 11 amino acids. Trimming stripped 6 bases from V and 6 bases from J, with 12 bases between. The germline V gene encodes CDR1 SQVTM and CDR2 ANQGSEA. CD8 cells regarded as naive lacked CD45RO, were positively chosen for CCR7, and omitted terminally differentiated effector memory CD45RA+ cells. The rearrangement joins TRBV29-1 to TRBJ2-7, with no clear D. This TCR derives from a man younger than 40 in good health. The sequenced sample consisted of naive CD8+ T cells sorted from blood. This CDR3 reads CSVVRTGEQYF. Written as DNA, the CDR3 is TGCAGCGTGGTAAGAACTGGCGAGCAGTACTTC.